The rows below give T cell receptor beta chains drawn from one sample of a study of CD8+CD57+ T cells in acquired aplastic anemia. Via MiXCR, TCRdb re-called the reads, giving one row per CDR3 protein. The repertoire holds hundreds of thousands of distinct CDR3 sequences, with around a third as singletons. The sequenced material came from sorted CD4+, CD8+, or CD8+CD57+ T cells (not recorded which) from PBMCs. The receptors shown here come from a human donor with aplastic anemia. The CDR3 runs from the conserved cysteine through the conserved F or W. The D gene is left open where the match is weak. Rows give clone size only sometimes, using once, few, many, or a class for an expanded clone.

j_call v_call clone_size d_call cdr3_aa cdr3_nt
TRBJ2-7 TRBV10-3 many TRBD2 CAISGDSGGSSYEQYF TGTGCCATCAGTGGGGATAGCGGGGGCAGCTCCTACGAGCAGTACTTC
TRBJ2-7 TRBV19 . . CASSSAGLSYEQYF TGTGCCAGTTCCTCGGCAGGGCTCTCCTACGAGCAGTACTTC
TRBJ2-7 TRBV5-5 . TRBD1 CASSLAFRGSSYEQYF TGTGCCAGCAGCTTGGCCTTCAGGGGGAGCTCCTACGAGCAGTACTTC
TRBJ2-5 TRBV18 . . CASSEDPETQYF TGTGCCAGCTCAGAGGATCCCGAGACCCAGTACTTC
TRBJ2-6 TRBV29-1 many . CSVYNWGANVLTF TGCAGCGTGTATAATTGGGGGGCCAACGTCCTGACTTTC
TRBJ2-7 TRBV10-3 . . CAITQAGREQYF TGTGCCATCACCCAGGCAGGGCGCGAGCAGTACTTC
TRBJ1-5 TRBV24-1 . TRBD1 CATSRTGSAWEPQHF TGTGCCACCTCCCGGACAGGGAGCGCTTGGGAGCCCCAGCATTTT
TRBJ2-1 TRBV7-8 few TRBD2 CASSLGLSGGAVEQFF TGTGCCAGCAGCTTAGGTCTTAGCGGGGGGGCAGTTGAGCAGTTCTTC
TRBJ1-1 TRBV25-1 . . CASGETDNTEAFF TGTGCCAGCGGAGAAACCGATAACACTGAAGCTTTCTTT
TRBJ2-5 TRBV10-1 many TRBD1 CATEGFRTGPVQETQYF TGCGCCACGGAAGGTTTCCGGACAGGTCCCGTTCAAGAGACCCAGTACTTC
TRBJ1-1 TRBV5-1 . . CASSFAGDTEAFF TGCGCCAGCAGCTTCGCAGGGGACACTGAAGCTTTCTTT
TRBJ1-4 TRBV5-6 . TRBD1 CASRIQGAAEKLFF TGTGCCAGCAGGATTCAGGGGGCGGCGGAAAAACTGTTTTTT
TRBJ1-1 TRBV19 . TRBD1 CASSGDRGEGAFF TGTGCCAGTAGTGGAGACAGGGGAGAGGGAGCTTTCTTT